These 14 T cell receptor beta chains were all obtained from the same sample, sequenced in a study of shared clonotypes between healthy human individuals. Libraries were prepared by immunoSEQ multiplex PCR; TCRdb keeps only in-frame clonotypes and omits some of them. The table lists hundreds of thousands of clones, less than 80% of them singletons. Sequenced material: memory CD4+ T cells sorted from blood. Subset reported: CD45RA-negative fraction. The origin of the receptors is a woman in her 30s in good health.

This clone was recorded a few times. CDR3 amino acids: CASSTGTGLNEQYF. The CDR3 bases are TGTGCCAGCAGTACCGGGACAGGGCTCAACGAGCAGTACTTC. V gene TRBV6-6 combines with J gene TRBJ2-7; 9 bases align to TRBD1. Germline CDR1 and CDR2: MNHNY and SVGAGI (reference sequence). CDR3 length equals 14 residues. Germline trimming cut 5 bases from V and 5 bases from J; bases unmatched to any gene: 7.

J is TRBJ2-7 and V is TRBV5-4; 10 bases are a match to TRBD1. This CDR3 is 14 amino acids long. Germline V gene sequence: CDR1 SGHNT, CDR2 YYREEE (reference sequence). V lost 6 bases to trimming and J lost 6 bases; unmatched junction nucleotides: 9. The CDR3 DNA reads TGTGCCAGCACCCTTAGACAGGGGGCAGGCGAGCAGTACTTC. Translated: CASTLRQGAGEQYF.

V is TRBV13 and J is TRBJ1-2, with TRBD1 identical over 10 bases. Losses at the gene ends were 0 bases for V and 4 bases for J; bases not matched to a gene: 5. CDR1 is PRHDT, CDR2 FYEKMQ, per germline (reference sequence). This CDR3 comprises 16 residues. CDR3 amino acids: CASSLGGTGESYGYTF. Written as DNA, the CDR3 is TGTGCCAGCAGCTTAGGGGGGACAGGGGAGAGCTATGGCTACACCTTC. Together with reference TRBV13 and TRBJ1-2, the CDR3 gives the full variable domain: AAGVIQSPRHLIKEKRETATLKCYPIPRHDTVYWYQQGPGQDPQFLISFYEKMQSDKGSIPDRFSAQQFSDYHSELNMSSLELGDSALYFCASSLGGTGESYGYTFGSGTRLTVV.

V gene TRBV12-5 combines with J gene TRBJ2-2; D gene unclear. Germline V CDR1 and CDR2: LGHNT, FRNRAP. With 6 bases removed from V and 0 bases from J, the gap between germline ends came to 14 bases. This CDR3 has 16 amino acids. Here the CDR3 reads CASGPGRITNTGELFF. In nucleotides, the CDR3 is TGTGCTAGTGGCCCTGGACGGATCACGAACACCGGGGAGCTGTTTTTT.

Only one count was recorded for this clone. CDR3 sequence reads: CATSSRLETYEQYF. The CDR3 coding sequence is TGTGCCACCAGCAGTCGACTAGAAACCTACGAGCAGTACTTC. This rearrangement joins TRBV15 to TRBJ2-7; maybe TRBD2 (6 bases). Looked up from germline, CDR1 is LNHNV and CDR2 is YYDKDF (reference sequence). The V end lost 3 bases, the J end lost 2 bases, and 11 bases lay between the germline ends. This CDR3 contains 14 residues.

J is TRBJ1-4 and V is TRBV6-6, with unresolved D. Trimming stripped 6 bases from V and 5 bases from J, with 13 bases between. In germline, CDR1 is MNHNY, CDR2 SVGAGI (reference sequence). CDR3 length: 14 residues. CDR3 DNA sequence: TGTGCCAGCAGGACCCATTCCTCAAATGAAAAACTGTTTTTT. Protein: CASRTHSSNEKLFF.

The chain's CDR3 is CASTTPTYSYEQYF. The CDR3 DNA is TGTGCCAGCACCACACCGACGTATTCCTACGAGCAGTACTTC. This chain uses TRBV28 with TRBJ2-7; D not certain. V was clipped by 7 bases and J by 1 base, with 14 bases between them. Looked up from germline, CDR1 is MDHEN and CDR2 is SYDVKM. The CDR3 runs to 14 residues.

The rearrangement links TRBV6-5 to TRBJ2-7; 9 bases are shared with TRBD2. V trimming: 0 bases; J trimming: 4 bases; junction bases outside the gene matches: 4. Germline-derived CDR1 and CDR2 are MNHEY and SVGAGI. This CDR3 contains 15 residues. CDR3 region: CASSYSVAGAYEQYF. CDR3 DNA: TGTGCCAGCAGTTACTCAGTAGCGGGGGCATACGAGCAGTACTTC.

Many counts were recorded for this clone. The gene calls are TRBV11-1 and TRBJ1-6; 8 nucleotides match TRBD1. V gave up 5 bases and J gave up 10 bases; unmatched junction bases: 10. The germline CDR1 and CDR2 sequences are SGHAT and FQDESV (reference sequence). CDR3 length: 15 residues. The CDR3 bases are TGTGCCAGCAGCCCCCGGACAGGGAGCGGCTCACCCCTCCACTTT. This sequence encodes CASSPRTGSGSPLHF.

This clone appeared a few times. The chain uses TRBV28 and TRBJ2-4; 7 bases are shared with TRBD2. J gave up 6 bases and V 2 bases, and 4 bases lay outside the gene matches. The CDR3 extends over 14 amino acids. Germline assignment: CDR1 MDHEN and CDR2 SYDVKM. The CDR3 region has the DNA TGTGCCAGCAGTTTAGGTGGGAGGGTAAACATTCAGTACTTC. Encoded protein: CASSLGGRVNIQYF.

The rearrangement links TRBV7-9 to TRBJ2-1; 14 nucleotides match TRBD2. Germline assignment: CDR1 SEHNR and CDR2 FQNEAQ (reference sequence). The CDR3 has 18 amino acids. J was trimmed by 1 base and V by 4 bases; bases with no gene match: 6. As DNA, the CDR3 is TGTGCCAGCAGCTCCGAGGGACTAGCGGGAGTTTCCTACAATGAGCAGTTCTTC. As protein: CASSSEGLAGVSYNEQFF.

This chain joins TRBV29-1 and TRBJ2-1; D not certain. The CDR3 loop spans 11 amino acids. V was pared by 6 bases and J by 5 bases, with 8 bases between. Germline lookup yields CDR1 SQVTM and CDR2 ANQGSEA. The CDR3 DNA reads TGCAGCGTCTCCGACCACAATGAGCAGTTCTTC. Translated, it gives CSVSDHNEQFF.

This chain links TRBV10-3 with TRBJ1-5; D remains ambiguous. Germline CDR1 and CDR2: ENHRY and SYGVKD. V was pared by 5 bases and J by 6 bases, with 11 bases between. This CDR3 has 13 amino acids. The CDR3 is CAISSSGGQPQHF. Here the CDR3 DNA reads TGTGCCATCAGTTCTAGCGGTGGTCAGCCCCAGCATTTT.

This clone came up once. The rearrangement links TRBV7-9 to TRBJ2-5, with TRBD2 matching over 7 bases. The CDR3 has 17 amino acids. Germline CDR1 and CDR2: SEHNR and FQNEAQ (reference sequence). Trimming took 1 base from V and 2 from J; bases not matched to a gene: 10. The chain's CDR3 is CASSLGGGRVSQETQYF. The CDR3 nucleotides read TGTGCCAGCAGCTTAGGCGGTGGGAGGGTATCTCAAGAGACCCAGTACTTC.